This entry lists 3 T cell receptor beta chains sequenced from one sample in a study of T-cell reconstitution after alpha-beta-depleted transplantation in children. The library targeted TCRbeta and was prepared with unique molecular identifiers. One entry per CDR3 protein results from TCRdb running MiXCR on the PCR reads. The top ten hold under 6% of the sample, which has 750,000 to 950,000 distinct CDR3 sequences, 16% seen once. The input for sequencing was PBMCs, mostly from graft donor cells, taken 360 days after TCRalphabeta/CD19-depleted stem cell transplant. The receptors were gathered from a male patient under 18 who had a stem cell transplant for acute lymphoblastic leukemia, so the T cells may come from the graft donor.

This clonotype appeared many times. The CDR3 here is CASSLGRGNEQFF. Written as DNA, the CDR3 is TGCGCCAGCAGCTTGGGGCGGGGCAATGAGCAGTTCTTC. The chain links TRBV5-1 to TRBJ2-1, with a tentative D call TRBD2 (6 bases). Germline values: CDR1 SGHRS, CDR2 YFSETQ. The CDR3 has 13 residues. Trimming shortened V by 0 bases and J by 6 bases, and 7 bases separated the two germline ends.

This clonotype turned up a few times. CDR3 in amino acids: CASSLWTGGTEAFF. The CDR3 coding sequence is TGCGCCAGCAGCCTTTGGACAGGGGGCACTGAAGCTTTCTTT. The chain carries TRBV4-1 and TRBJ1-1; 10 bases match TRBD1. Germline values: CDR1 MGHRA, CDR2 YSYEKL. The CDR3 is made up of 14 amino acids. Losses at the gene ends were 4 bases for V and 4 bases for J; bases not matched to a gene: 3.

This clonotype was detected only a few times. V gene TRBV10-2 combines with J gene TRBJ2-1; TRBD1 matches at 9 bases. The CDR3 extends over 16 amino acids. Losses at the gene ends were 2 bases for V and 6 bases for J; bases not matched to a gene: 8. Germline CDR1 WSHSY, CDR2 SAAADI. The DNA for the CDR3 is TGCGCCAGCAGTGAGGGGACAGGGTATGCGGCCAATGAGCAGTTCTTC. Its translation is CASSEGTGYAANEQFF.